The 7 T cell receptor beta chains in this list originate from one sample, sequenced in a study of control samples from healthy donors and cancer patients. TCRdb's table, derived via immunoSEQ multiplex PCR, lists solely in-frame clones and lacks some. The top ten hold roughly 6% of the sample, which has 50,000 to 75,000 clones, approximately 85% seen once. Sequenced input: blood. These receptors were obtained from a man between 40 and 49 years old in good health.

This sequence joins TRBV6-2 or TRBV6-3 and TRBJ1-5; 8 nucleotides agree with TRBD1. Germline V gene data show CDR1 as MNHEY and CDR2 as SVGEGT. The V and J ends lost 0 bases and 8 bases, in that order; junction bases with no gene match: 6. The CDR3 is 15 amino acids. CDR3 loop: CASSYSGQGIKPQHF. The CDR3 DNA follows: TGTGCCAGCAGTTACTCAGGACAGGGTATCAAGCCCCAGCATTTT.

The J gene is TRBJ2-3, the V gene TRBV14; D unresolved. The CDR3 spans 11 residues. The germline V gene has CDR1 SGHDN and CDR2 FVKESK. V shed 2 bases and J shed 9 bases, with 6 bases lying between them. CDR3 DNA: TGTGCCAGCAGCCAAAGGGCGACGCAGTATTTT. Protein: CASSQRATQYF. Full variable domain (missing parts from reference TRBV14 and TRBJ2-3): EAGVTQFPSHSVIEKGQTVTLRCDPISGHDNLYWYRRVMGKEIKFLLHFVKESKQDESGMPNNRFLAERTGGTYSTLKVQPAELEDSGVYFCASSQRATQYFGPGTRLTVL.

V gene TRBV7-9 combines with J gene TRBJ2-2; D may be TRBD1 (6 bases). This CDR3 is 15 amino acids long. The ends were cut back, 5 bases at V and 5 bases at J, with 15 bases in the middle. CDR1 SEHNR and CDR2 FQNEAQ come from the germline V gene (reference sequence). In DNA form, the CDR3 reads TGTGCCAGCAGCAAGGACAGTTTTCTAACCGGGGAGCTGTTTTTT. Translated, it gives CASSKDSFLTGELFF.

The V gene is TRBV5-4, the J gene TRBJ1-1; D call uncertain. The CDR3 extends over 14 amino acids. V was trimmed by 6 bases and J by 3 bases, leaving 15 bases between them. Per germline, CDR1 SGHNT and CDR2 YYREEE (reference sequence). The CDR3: CASIKGVTDTEAFF. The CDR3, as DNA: TGTGCCAGCATCAAAGGTGTGACGGACACTGAAGCTTTCTTT. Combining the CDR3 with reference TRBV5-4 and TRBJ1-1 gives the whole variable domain ETGVTQSPTHLIKTRGQQVTLRCSSQSGHNTVSWYQQALGQGPQFIFQYYREEENGRGNFPPRFSGLQFPNYSSELNVNALELDDSALYLCASIKGVTDTEAFFGQGTRLTVV.

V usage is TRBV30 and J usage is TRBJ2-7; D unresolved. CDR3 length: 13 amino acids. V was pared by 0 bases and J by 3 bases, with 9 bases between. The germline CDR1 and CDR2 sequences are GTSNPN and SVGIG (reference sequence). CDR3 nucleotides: TGTGCCTGGAGTGTAAGTGTCCTCTACGAGCAGTACTTC. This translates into CAWSVSVLYEQYF.

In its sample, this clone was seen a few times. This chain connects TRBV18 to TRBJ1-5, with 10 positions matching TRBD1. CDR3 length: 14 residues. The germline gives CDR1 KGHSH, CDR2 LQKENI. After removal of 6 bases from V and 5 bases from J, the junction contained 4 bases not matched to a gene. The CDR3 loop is CASSLGTGDQPQHF. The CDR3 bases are TGTGCCAGCTCGCTCGGGACAGGGGATCAGCCCCAGCATTTT.

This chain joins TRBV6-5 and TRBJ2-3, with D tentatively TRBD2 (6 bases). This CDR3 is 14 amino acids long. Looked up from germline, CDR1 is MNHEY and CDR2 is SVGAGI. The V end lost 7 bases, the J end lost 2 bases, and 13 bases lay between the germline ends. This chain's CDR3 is CASILAEYTDTQYF. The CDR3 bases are TGTGCCAGCATATTAGCGGAGTACACAGATACGCAGTATTTT.